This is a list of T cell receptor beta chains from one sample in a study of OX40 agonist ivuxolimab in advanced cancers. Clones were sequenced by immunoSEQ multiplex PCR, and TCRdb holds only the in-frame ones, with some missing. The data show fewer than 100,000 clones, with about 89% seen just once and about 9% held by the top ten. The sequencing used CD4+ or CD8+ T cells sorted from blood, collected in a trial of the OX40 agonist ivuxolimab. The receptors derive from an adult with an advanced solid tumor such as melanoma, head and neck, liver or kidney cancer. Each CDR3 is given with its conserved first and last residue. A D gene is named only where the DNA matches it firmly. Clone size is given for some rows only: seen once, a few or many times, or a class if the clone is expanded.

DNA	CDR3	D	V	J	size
TGTGCCAGCAGTGAAGCAGGGGGCGTTGAGACCCAGTACTTC	CASSEAGGVETQYF	TRBD1	TRBV6-1	TRBJ2-5	NA
TGCGCCAGCAGCTTGGGTGGGAACATTAATACGCAGTATTTT	CASSLGGNINTQYF	NA	TRBV5-1	TRBJ2-3	NA
TGTGCCAGCAGCTTCGGGGGGCAGGGACCCCTCCACTTT	CASSFGGQGPLHF	NA	TRBV7-9	TRBJ1-6	NA
TGTGCCAGCAGCCTTGGGACTAGCGGGAAAACAGATACGCAGTATTTT	CASSLGTSGKTDTQYF	TRBD2	TRBV25-1	TRBJ2-3	NA
TGTGCCAGCAGTGTGACTTACAACTATGGCTACACCTTC	CASSVTYNYGYTF	NA	TRBV6-4	TRBJ1-2	once
TGTGCCAGCAGTGAACGGACAGACTCCTACGAGCAGTACTTC	CASSERTDSYEQYF	NA	TRBV6-1	TRBJ2-7	NA
TGTGCCAGCAGCCCGAGGAGGAGGCGACAGGAGCCAATGAACACTGAAGCTTTCTTT	CASSPRRRRQEPMNTEAFF	NA	TRBV11-1	TRBJ1-1	NA
TGTGCCAGCAGCGTAGGTTGGGGACAGGGGACAAACACCATATATTTT	CASSVGWGQGTNTIYF	TRBD1	TRBV9	TRBJ1-3	NA
TGCGCCAGCAGCCAGCTATCACAAAGGCAGCCCCAGCATTTT	CASSQLSQRQPQHF	NA	TRBV4-1	TRBJ1-5	few
TGTGCCAGCAGCTCGCAGGGGCCCCAGGCCCCCAATGTGCAGTTCTTC	CASSSQGPQAPNVQFF	NA	TRBV7-3	TRBJ2-1	once
TGCGCCAGCAGCTTGTATACGACAAGCACAGATACGCAGTATTTT	CASSLYTTSTDTQYF	NA	TRBV5-1	TRBJ2-3	NA
TGCGCCAGCAGCCGAACCTTAACGAGGGAGACCCAGTACTTC	CASSRTLTRETQYF	NA	TRBV10-1	TRBJ2-5	NA
TGTGCCAGCAGCCGGACAGGGCGTAGCACAGATACGCAGTATTTT	CASSRTGRSTDTQYF	TRBD1	TRBV5-4	TRBJ2-3	once
TGTGCCAGCAGCCCTGACAGGAGCTCCTACGAGCAGTACTTC	CASSPDRSSYEQYF	NA	TRBV7-9	TRBJ2-7	NA
TGTGCCAGCAGTAAGGACCTCCCCTACGAGCAGTACTTC	CASSKDLPYEQYF	NA	TRBV2	TRBJ2-7	NA
TGTGCTAGTGGTTTGGCCTCTCCTACGGGAGAGACGACCGGGGAGCTGTTTTTT	CASGLASPTGETTGELFF	NA	TRBV12-5	TRBJ2-2	NA
TGTGCCATCAGAAGGGCCGGGGGCTACGAGCAGTACTTC	CAIRRAGGYEQYF	NA	TRBV10-3	TRBJ2-7	once
TGTGCCAGCAGTTGGACAGGGATGGACGAGCAGTACTTC	CASSWTGMDEQYF	TRBD1	TRBV6-7	TRBJ2-7	once
TGTGCCAGCAGCCTAGGGACCTACGAGCAGTACTTC	CASSLGTYEQYF	NA	TRBV7-9	TRBJ2-7	NA
TGTGCCAGCAGTTCCACAGACAGAAACAATCAGCCCCAGCATTTT	CASSSTDRNNQPQHF	NA	TRBV28	TRBJ1-5	NA
TGTGCCAGTACCGTGGACAGGGGGCGCCTGGGCAATCAGCCCCAGCATTTT	CASTVDRGRLGNQPQHF	TRBD1	TRBV19	TRBJ1-5	NA
TGTGCCAGTAGTATAGATTTGTCCCCGTACTACACCTTC	CASSIDLSPYYTF	NA	TRBV19	TRBJ1-2	NA
TGTGCCAGCAGTCTTAACCCCGCGAAGGTAGGCGAGCAGTACTTC	CASSLNPAKVGEQYF	NA	TRBV28	TRBJ2-7	NA
TGTGCCAGCAGTTTGATCTCCAGGGGGGCAAGCAATCAGCCCCAGCATTTT	CASSLISRGASNQPQHF	TRBD1	TRBV28	TRBJ1-5	NA
TGTGCCAGCAGCTCGGGACTAGCGGGGAACAATGAGCAGTTCTTC	CASSSGLAGNNEQFF	TRBD2	TRBV9	TRBJ2-1	once
TGTGCCAGCAGGAAGAGCTCCTACAATGAGCAGTTCTTC	CASRKSSYNEQFF	NA	TRBV27	TRBJ2-1	NA
TGTGCCAGCAGCTTGAGCACAGGGGGCGTTTGGACTGAAGCTTTCTTT	CASSLSTGGVWTEAFF	TRBD1	TRBV5-4	TRBJ1-1	NA
TGTGCCAGCAGCTTGAAGCCCTCGGATCAGCCCCAGCATTTT	CASSLKPSDQPQHF	NA	TRBV7-6	TRBJ1-5	NA
TGTGCCATTAAAGACAGGGGCAATCAGCCCCAGCATTTT	CAIKDRGNQPQHF	TRBD1	TRBV10-3	TRBJ1-5	NA
TGCAGCGTAGTATTGGCAGGGAACACTGAAGCTTTCTTT	CSVVLAGNTEAFF	NA	TRBV29-1	TRBJ1-1	NA
TGTGCCAGCTCACCCGGACAGTCCCGAGCACCCCTCCACTTT	CASSPGQSRAPLHF	NA	TRBV18	TRBJ1-6	NA
TGCAGCGTTTGTTTCAGGGAGCATGAGCAGTTCTTC	CSVCFREHEQFF	NA	TRBV29-1	TRBJ2-1	NA
TGTGCCAGCAGTTTGAGCCGAGTCAAGACGGACGATTTGAACGAGCAGTACTTC	CASSLSRVKTDDLNEQYF	NA	TRBV27	TRBJ2-7	NA
TGCGCCAGCAGATTCGGTCTTCAGAACACTGAAGCTTTCTTT	CASRFGLQNTEAFF	NA	TRBV5-1	TRBJ1-1	NA
TGTGCCAGCTCCGTACAGGGTCTCTCCTACGAGCAGTACTTC	CASSVQGLSYEQYF	NA	TRBV18	TRBJ2-7	NA
TGCGCCACCAAGTTAGACCTTAGCGGAGGGGACCAAGAGACCCAGTACTTC	CATKLDLSGGDQETQYF	NA	TRBV10-2	TRBJ2-5	NA
TGCGCCAGCAGCTTGGTAAGCTGGGACCAAGAGACCCAGTACTTC	CASSLVSWDQETQYF	NA	TRBV5-1	TRBJ2-5	NA
TGCGCCAGCAGCTTGGGCTGGGACAGGGGCACAGATACGCAGTATTTT	CASSLGWDRGTDTQYF	TRBD1	TRBV5-1	TRBJ2-3	NA
TGCGCCAGCAGCTTAAACACCTACGAGCAGTACTTC	CASSLNTYEQYF	NA	TRBV5-1	TRBJ2-7	NA
TGTGCCAGCAGCCGCAAGGGGGGTGAAGCTTTCTTT	CASSRKGGEAFF	NA	TRBV28	TRBJ1-1	NA
TGTGCCAGCAGTTACTCGATCAGGGGGTCACAGCCCCAGCATTTT	CASSYSIRGSQPQHF	TRBD1	TRBV6-5	TRBJ1-5	NA
TGTGCTAGCAGCTTAGCGCTTAAGTCCATGAACACTGAAGCTTTCTTT	CASSLALKSMNTEAFF	NA	TRBV7-7	TRBJ1-1	NA
TGTGCCAGTAGTATCAGGGGTCCCGGGGAGCTGTTTTTT	CASSIRGPGELFF	NA	TRBV19	TRBJ2-2	NA
TGTGCCAGTAGTATTCAAAATTATCAGCCCCAGCATTTT	CASSIQNYQPQHF	NA	TRBV19	TRBJ1-5	NA
TGTGCCAGTAGTAAAGAGGGCCCGGGACTAGCGGGGGTCAACAATGAGCAGTTCTTC	CASSKEGPGLAGVNNEQFF	TRBD2	TRBV19	TRBJ2-1	NA
TGTGCCAGCAGCTCAGGCCGGGACTCCTTTTTACTTCGGGAGACCCAGTACTTC	CASSSGRDSFLLRETQYF	NA	TRBV7-2	TRBJ2-5	NA